A selection of T cell receptor beta chains follows, all from one sample in a study of memory CD4+ T cells and cytomegalovirus serostatus. Data came from immunoSEQ multiplex PCR; TCRdb stores just in-frame clones and leaves some out. The sample has under 45,000 clones, approximately 80% seen once; the top ten hold roughly 6.7%. The sample comprised memory CD4+ T cells from blood. The receptor set was obtained from an adult in good health and CMV-seronegative. The CDR3 runs from the conserved cysteine through the conserved F or W. Each record gives: D gene, clone size, V gene, J gene, CDR3 protein, CDR3 DNA. D genes are given only for firm matches. The size entry is marked missing in some rows and otherwise reads once, few, many or a size class.

>.|.|TRBV10-3|TRBJ1-5
CAIGSGRDGNQPQHF
TGTGCCATCGGTTCGGGGAGGGATGGCAATCAGCCCCAGCATTTT
>.|few|TRBV7-9|TRBJ1-3
CASSFGGSSGNTIYF
TGTGCCAGCAGCTTCGGGGGTAGCTCTGGAAACACCATATATTTT
>.|once|TRBV5-1|TRBJ2-1
CASSPQVEDNEQFF
TGCGCCAGCAGCCCCCAGGTTGAGGACAATGAGCAGTTCTTC
>.|.|TRBV30|TRBJ1-4
CAWSSRGYEKLFF
TGTGCCTGGAGTTCAAGGGGGTATGAAAAACTGTTTTTT
>.|.|TRBV5-6|TRBJ2-7
CASSLGYEQYF
TGTGCCAGCAGCTTGGGCTACGAGCAGTACTTC
>TRBD1|.|TRBV9|TRBJ2-2
CASSPRQGAVGELFF
TGTGCCAGCAGCCCGCGACAGGGGGCCGTCGGGGAGCTGTTTTTT
>.|.|TRBV7-7|TRBJ2-2
CASSFGNTGELFF
TGTGCTAGCAGCTTCGGGAACACCGGGGAGCTGTTTTTT
>TRBD1|.|TRBV7-9|TRBJ1-4
CASSTQTGRREKLFF
TGTGCCAGCAGCACCCAGACAGGGAGAAGAGAAAAACTGTTTTTT
>.|.|TRBV5-4|TRBJ2-5
CASSGNNRETQYF
TGTGCCAGCAGCGGCAATAATCGAGAGACCCAGTACTTC
>TRBD1|.|TRBV9|TRBJ1-3
CASSVSGTGGSDSRNTIYF
TGTGCCAGCAGCGTATCCGGGACAGGGGGAAGTGATAGCAGAAACACCATATATTTT
>.|once|TRBV4-3|TRBJ2-3
CASSPAGADTQYF
TGCGCCAGCAGCCCGGCAGGGGCAGATACGCAGTATTTT
>TRBD2|few|TRBV27|TRBJ2-3
CASSSGLAGVNTQYF
TGTGCCAGCAGTTCGGGACTAGCGGGAGTGAATACGCAGTATTTT
>.|.|TRBV7-2|TRBJ2-7
CASSPGRVKSYEQYF
TGTGCCAGCAGCCCGGGCAGGGTAAAGTCCTACGAGCAGTACTTC
>TRBD1|.|TRBV5-1|TRBJ1-1
CASSSADRDMNTEAFF
TGCGCCAGCAGCTCTGCGGACAGGGACATGAACACTGAAGCTTTCTTT
>TRBD2|.|TRBV13|TRBJ2-5
CASSLRTSGSETQYF
TGTGCCAGCAGCCTTCGGACTAGCGGGAGTGAGACCCAGTACTTC
>.|.|TRBV5-1|TRBJ1-1
CASSLAGGAAEAFF
TGCGCCAGCAGCTTGGCGGGGGGCGCGGCTGAAGCTTTCTTT
>.|.|TRBV4-3|TRBJ1-5
CASSQEQGNNQPQHF
TGCGCCAGCAGCCAAGAACAAGGGAACAATCAGCCCCAGCATTTT
>.|few|TRBV19|TRBJ1-1
CASSASTGAEAFF
TGTGCCAGTAGTGCATCTACGGGGGCCGAAGCTTTCTTT
>.|once|TRBV29-1|TRBJ1-5
CSVEEAGGQHF
TGCAGCGTTGAAGAGGCGGGGGGGCAGCATTTT
>TRBD1|.|TRBV5-1|TRBJ2-1
CASSLFAAGGSNEQFF
TGCGCCAGCAGCTTGTTTGCCGCAGGGGGTTCCAATGAGCAGTTCTTC
>.|.|TRBV7-9|TRBJ2-1
CASSNKQGSSYNEQFF
TGTGCCAGCAGCAATAAACAGGGCAGCTCCTACAATGAGCAGTTCTTC
>.|.|TRBV6-1|TRBJ2-3
CASSVKGTVDTQYF
TGTGCCAGCAGTGTCAAGGGAACGGTAGATACGCAGTATTTT
>.|few|TRBV27|TRBJ1-2
CASSLLGGQGYTF
TGTGCCAGCAGTTTATTGGGGGGGCAAGGCTACACCTTC
>.|.|TRBV9|TRBJ2-7
CASSVTIQAAEQYF
TGTGCCAGCAGCGTAACTATACAGGCGGCCGAGCAGTACTTC
>TRBD1|.|TRBV5-1|TRBJ2-7
CASNPGQVFNEQYF
TGCGCCAGCAACCCGGGACAGGTGTTCAACGAGCAGTACTTC
>TRBD2|.|TRBV6-4|TRBJ2-7
CASSEVAGVTEQYF
TGTGCCAGCAGTGAAGTAGCGGGAGTAACCGAGCAGTACTTC
>.|.|TRBV7-2|TRBJ2-2
CASSPIAGLPTGELFF
TGTGCCAGCAGCCCCATTGCGGGACTCCCTACCGGGGAGCTGTTTTTT
>.|.|TRBV7-2|TRBJ1-1
CASSLAGSGEAFF
TGTGCCAGCAGCTTAGCAGGATCGGGCGAAGCTTTCTTT
>.|.|TRBV7-2|TRBJ2-2
CASSTEITGELFF
TGTGCCAGCAGCACGGAGATCACCGGGGAGCTGTTTTTT
>.|.|TRBV10-3|TRBJ2-3
CATWRGGQGGGTDTQYF
TGTGCCACCTGGAGGGGAGGCCAGGGGGGGGGCACAGATACGCAGTATTTT
>.|.|TRBV7-8|TRBJ1-4
CASSLNGQEKLFF
TGTGCCAGCAGCTTAAACGGCCAAGAAAAACTGTTTTTT
>.|once|TRBV6-1|TRBJ2-5
CASRSWRGQETQYF
TGTGCCAGCAGGTCCTGGCGGGGACAAGAGACCCAGTACTTC
>TRBD1|.|TRBV7-6|TRBJ2-1
CASSTGTGRNEQFF
TGTGCCAGCAGCACCGGGACAGGGCGGAATGAGCAGTTCTTC
>.|.|TRBV11-2|TRBJ2-5
CASSQGRVRIETQYF
TGTGCCAGCAGCCAGGGCCGGGTGCGGATAGAGACCCAGTACTTC
>.|.|TRBV9|TRBJ2-3
CASSVEGGSSRSTDTQYF
TGTGCCAGCAGCGTAGAGGGGGGCTCTAGCCGTAGCACAGATACGCAGTATTTT
>.|few|TRBV25-1|TRBJ2-5
CASSDQGRETQYF
TGTGCCAGCAGTGACCAGGGTCGAGAGACCCAGTACTTC
>.|.|TRBV28|TRBJ1-2
CASSQQGIGGYTF
TGTGCCAGCAGTCAGCAGGGGATAGGCGGCTACACCTTC